The sequence of this T cell receptor (beta chain) was determined in a study of radiation and T cells in renal cell carcinoma. Time point in this sample: blood 2 weeks post-SBRT. Treatment here: 15 Gy SBRT to primary tumor, nephrectomy 4 weeks later. Serial blood draws occurred at baseline and 2 and 4 weeks post-SBRT. CDR3 size: 14 residues. The germline V gene encodes CDR1 SGDLS and CDR2 YYNGEE. V lost 3 bases to trimming and J lost 6 bases, with 14 bases between them. Broader study findings: From baseline, blood top tumor clonotypes peaked at 2 weeks post-radiation. Baseline intratumoral clonotype presence is unknown without pretreatment biopsies.

Assay: immunoSEQ multiplex PCR; the TCRdb copy retains only in-frame clones and omits some. The sample has 70,000 to 90,000 clones, 80% to 90% seen once. Points on this clone: The antigen remains undetermined.

The chain carries TRBV9 and TRBJ2-3; no reliable D call. The material sequenced was blood, taken from a patient whose treatment included radiotherapy and nephrectomy. The receptor's source is a woman aged 45-65 years with renal cell carcinoma. CDR3 loop: CASSAIPDADTQYF. The CDR3 bases are TGTGCCAGCAGCGCTATACCGGATGCGGATACGCAGTATTTT.